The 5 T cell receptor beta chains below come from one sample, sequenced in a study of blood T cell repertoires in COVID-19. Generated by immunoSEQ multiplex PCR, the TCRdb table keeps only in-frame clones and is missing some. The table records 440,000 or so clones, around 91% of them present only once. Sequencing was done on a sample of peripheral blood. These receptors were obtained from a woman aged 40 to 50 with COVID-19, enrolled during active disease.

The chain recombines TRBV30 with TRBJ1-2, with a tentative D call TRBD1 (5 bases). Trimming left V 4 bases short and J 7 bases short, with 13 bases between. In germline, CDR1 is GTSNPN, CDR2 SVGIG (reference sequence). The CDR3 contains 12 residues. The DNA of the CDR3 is TGTGCCTGGACGACGTGGGGGGGTGGCTACACCTTC. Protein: CAWTTWGGGYTF.

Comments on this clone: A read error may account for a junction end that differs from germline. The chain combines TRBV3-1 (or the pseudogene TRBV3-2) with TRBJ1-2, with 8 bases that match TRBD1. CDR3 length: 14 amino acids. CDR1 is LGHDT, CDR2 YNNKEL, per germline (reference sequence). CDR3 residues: CASSQVFTGGGMAF. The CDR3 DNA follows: TGTGCCAGCAGCCAAGTCTTTACAGGGGGAGGCATGGCCTTC.

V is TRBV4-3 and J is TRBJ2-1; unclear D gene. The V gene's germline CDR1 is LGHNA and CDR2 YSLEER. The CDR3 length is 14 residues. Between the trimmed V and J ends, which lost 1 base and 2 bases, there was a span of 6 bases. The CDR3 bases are TGCGCCAGCAGCCAAGGCCAGACCTACAATGAGCAGTTCTTC. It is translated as CASSQGQTYNEQFF.

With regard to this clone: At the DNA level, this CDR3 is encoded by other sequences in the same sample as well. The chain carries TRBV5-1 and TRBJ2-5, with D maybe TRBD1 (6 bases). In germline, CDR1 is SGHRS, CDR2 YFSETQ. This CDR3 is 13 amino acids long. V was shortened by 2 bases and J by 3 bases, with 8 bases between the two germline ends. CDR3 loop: CASSFEGEETQYF. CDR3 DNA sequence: TGCGCCAGCAGCTTTGAGGGGGAAGAGACCCAGTACTTC.

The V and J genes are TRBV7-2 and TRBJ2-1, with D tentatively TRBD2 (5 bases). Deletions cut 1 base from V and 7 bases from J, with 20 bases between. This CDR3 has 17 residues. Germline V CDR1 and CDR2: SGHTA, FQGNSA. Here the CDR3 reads CASSLVGPLARSNEQFF. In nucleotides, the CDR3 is TGTGCCAGCAGCTTAGTTGGCCCCCTAGCACGGTCGAATGAGCAGTTCTTC.